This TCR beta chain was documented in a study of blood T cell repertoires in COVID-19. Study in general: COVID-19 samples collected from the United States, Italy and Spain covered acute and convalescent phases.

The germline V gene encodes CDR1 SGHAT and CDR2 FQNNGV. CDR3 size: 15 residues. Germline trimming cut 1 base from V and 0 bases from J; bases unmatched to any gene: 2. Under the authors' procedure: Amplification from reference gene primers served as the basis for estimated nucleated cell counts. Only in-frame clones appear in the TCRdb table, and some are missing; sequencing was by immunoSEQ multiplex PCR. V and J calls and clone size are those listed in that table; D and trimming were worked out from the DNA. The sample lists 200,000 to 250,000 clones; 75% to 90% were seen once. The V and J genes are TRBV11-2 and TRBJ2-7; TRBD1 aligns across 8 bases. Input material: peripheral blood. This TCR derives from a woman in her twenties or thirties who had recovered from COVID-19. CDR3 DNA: TGTGCCAGCAGCTTAGGTCAGGGGGCCTCCTACGAGCAGTACTTC. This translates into CASSLGQGASYEQYF.